This T cell receptor beta chain comes out of a study of blood T cell repertoires in COVID-19. Looking at the study overall: Acute and convalescent COVID-19 samples came from the United States, Italy and Spain. T cells, B-cell-depleted T cells, or PBMCs supplied cDNA or gDNA.

The CDR3 is made up of 16 amino acids. The V gene end was trimmed by 0 bases and the J gene end by 4 bases; junction bases not matched to a gene: 8. Germline V gene data show CDR1 as LGHNA and CDR2 as YSLEER. In the original analysis: Researchers report that nucleated cell counts were estimated from reference gene primer amplification. Clones were sequenced by immunoSEQ multiplex PCR, and TCRdb holds only the in-frame ones, with some missing. That table furnishes V, J and clone size, whereas the DNA furnished D and trimming. The sample lists fewer than 85,000 clones; around 88% were seen once. The receptor comes from a man aged 60-69 years with acute or convalescent COVID-19. This chain uses TRBV4-3 with TRBJ1-2, with TRBD1 identical over 7 bases. The sample consisted of peripheral blood. Written as DNA, the CDR3 is TGCGCCAGCAGCCAAGATTTGGTAGGGGGCGGCTATGGCTACACCTTC. Translation gives CASSQDLVGGGYGYTF.